This entry concerns a single TCR beta chain. Its antigen is still unknown. This sample is part of a study of T cell repertoires and HLA-DP antigens. Study-level background: Versus self, one alloantigen differed at one groove amino acid, the other at ten.

This table comes from immunoSEQ multiplex PCR, and its TCRdb copy is limited to in-frame clones, with some not included. This sample has more than 90,000 clones, with around 92% found just once. Trimming removed 1 base from V and 0 bases from J; junction bases left unmatched: 11. Germline-derived CDR1 and CDR2 are MGHRA and YSYEKL. CDR3 length: 19 residues. The chain recombines TRBV4-1 with TRBJ2-1; 8 bases match TRBD2. This TCR came from a young woman in good health and CMV-seronegative. Specimen: CD4+ T cells from PBMCs. CDR3 nucleotides: TGCGCCAGCAGCCAAGCTAGAGCGGGGGTCCCGAGCTCCTACAATGAGCAGTTCTTC. Translation gives CASSQARAGVPSSYNEQFF.